What follows are 7 T cell receptor beta chains derived from one specimen sequenced in a study of T-cell memory formation after mild COVID-19. TCRdb passed the 5' RACE reads through MiXCR, listing each CDR3 protein once. The repertoire holds over 55,000 distinct CDR3 sequences, 12% seen once, with more than 20% in the top ten. Sequencing was carried out using PBMCs or a T cell subset sorted from them (not recorded which). All receptors come from a man between 18 and 35 years old who had mild COVID-19 (a few samples of this study predate the infection). Cell type and time point are not known.

This clonotype turned up a few times. CDR3 region: CASRSGQGVPDTQYF. DNA for the CDR3: TGTGCCAGTCGATCGGGACAGGGGGTGCCAGATACGCAGTATTTT. This chain uses TRBV19 with TRBJ2-3; the match to TRBD1 covers 11 bases. The germline CDR1 and CDR2 sequences are LNHDA and SQIVND (reference sequence). The CDR3 has 15 residues. V shed 8 bases, J shed 4 bases, and the junction held 8 bases outside the gene matches.

This clonotype occurred a few times. V gene TRBV11-3 combines with J gene TRBJ2-5; weak D call: TRBD2 (7 bases). The CDR3 is 14 residues long. Germline lookup yields CDR1 SGHNT and CDR2 YENEEA. Between the trimmed V and J ends, which lost 5 bases and 4 bases, there was a span of 14 bases. The CDR3 DNA is TGTGCCAGCAGCCTGGGGGGGGCAGGAGAGACCCAGTACTTC. Its protein is CASSLGGAGETQYF.

The rearrangement joins TRBV5-6 to TRBJ2-7, with 8 bases aligning to TRBD1. Germline V gene sequence: CDR1 SGHDT, CDR2 YYEEEE. Losses at the gene ends were 4 bases for V and 11 bases for J; bases not matched to a gene: 8. This CDR3 has 12 residues. CDR3 protein: CASSLTGGVEYV. The CDR3 DNA sequence: TGTGCCAGCAGCCTCACAGGGGGTGTAGAGTACGTC.

This clonotype has a handful of counts. V usage is TRBV9 and J usage is TRBJ2-5, with 9 bases that match TRBD2. CDR1 SGDLS and CDR2 YYNGEE come from the germline V gene. After removal of 0 bases from V and 0 bases from J, the junction contained 3 bases not matched to a gene. The length of the CDR3 is 16 residues. The CDR3: CASSVASGDYQETQYF. In DNA form, the CDR3 reads TGTGCCAGCAGCGTAGCTAGCGGGGATTACCAAGAGACCCAGTACTTC.

This clonotype was recorded a few times. V gene TRBV6-2 or TRBV6-3 combines with J gene TRBJ2-5, with 9 bases matching TRBD1. J lost 4 bases, V lost 5 bases, and 8 bases had no gene match. In germline, CDR1 is MNHEY, CDR2 SVGEGT. The CDR3 is 15 amino acids. The CDR3 nucleotides read TGTGCCAGCAGTATGAACAGGGGGCAAGGAGAGACCCAGTACTTC. It encodes CASSMNRGQGETQYF.

The V and J genes are TRBV20-1 and TRBJ2-5; TRBD1 matches 10 bases. The CDR3 has 16 residues. V trimming: 0 bases; J trimming: 4 bases; junction bases outside the gene matches: 8. Germline V CDR1 and CDR2: DFQATT, SNEGSKA (reference sequence). This chain's CDR3 is CSARDPGQGFGETQYF. Written as DNA, the CDR3 is TGCAGTGCTAGAGATCCGGGACAGGGGTTCGGAGAGACCCAGTACTTC.

This clonotype was picked up many times. The chain has TRBV7-9 and TRBJ1-1; the D is unclear. CDR3 length: 15 amino acids. Trimming pared 1 base from V and 1 base from J, leaving 10 bases between. Germline V CDR1 and CDR2: SEHNR, FQNEAQ (reference sequence). The CDR3 protein is CASSLGEWWNTEAFF. The CDR3 DNA reads TGTGCCAGCAGCTTAGGGGAATGGTGGAACACTGAAGCTTTCTTT.